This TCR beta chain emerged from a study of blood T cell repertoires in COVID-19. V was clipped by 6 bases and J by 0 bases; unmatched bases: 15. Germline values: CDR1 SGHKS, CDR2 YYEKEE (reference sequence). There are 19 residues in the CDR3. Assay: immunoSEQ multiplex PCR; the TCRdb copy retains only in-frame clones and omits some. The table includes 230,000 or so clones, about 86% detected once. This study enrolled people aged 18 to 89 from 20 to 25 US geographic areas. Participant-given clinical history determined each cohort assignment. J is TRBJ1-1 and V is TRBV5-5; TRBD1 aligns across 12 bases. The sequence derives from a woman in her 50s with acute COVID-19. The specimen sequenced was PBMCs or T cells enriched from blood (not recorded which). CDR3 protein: CASTLLPGQGAVMNTEAFF. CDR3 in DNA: TGTGCCAGCACCCTTCTGCCGGGACAGGGGGCAGTGATGAACACTGAAGCTTTCTTT.